These 18 T cell receptor beta chains originate from one sample sequenced in a study of OX40 agonist ivuxolimab in advanced cancers. Libraries were prepared by immunoSEQ multiplex PCR; TCRdb keeps only in-frame clonotypes and omits some of them. The sample holds 77,000 or so clones, about 93% seen once. Sequencing was performed on CD4+ or CD8+ T cells sorted from blood, taken in a trial of the OX40 agonist ivuxolimab. Every receptor here comes from an adult with an advanced solid tumor such as melanoma, head and neck, liver or kidney cancer.

The chain couples TRBV7-9 to TRBJ1-5, with D hard to call. V lost 1 base to trimming and J lost 6 bases, with 16 bases between them. Germline V lookup: CDR1 SEHNR, CDR2 FQNEAQ (reference sequence). This CDR3 is 16 amino acids long. Here the CDR3 reads CASSLGSTNYFQPQHF. For the CDR3, the DNA is TGTGCCAGCAGCTTAGGATCAACAAACTATTTTCAGCCCCAGCATTTT.

V and J are TRBV19 and TRBJ1-3; D is ambiguous. This CDR3 contains 15 residues. With 4 bases removed from V and 1 base from J, the gap between germline ends came to 11 bases. The germline CDR1 and CDR2 sequences are LNHDA and SQIVND (reference sequence). This CDR3 reads CASSRAGLSGNTIYF. In DNA, the CDR3 is TGTGCCAGTAGTAGGGCAGGACTTTCTGGAAACACCATATATTTT.

The chain carries TRBV7-6 and TRBJ1-2, with D uncertain. CDR3 length: 15 amino acids. V was clipped by 1 base and J by 0 bases, with 9 bases between them. The germline gives CDR1 SGHVS, CDR2 FNYEAQ. CDR3 sequence reads: CASSLVSDPNYGYTF. In DNA form, the CDR3 reads TGTGCCAGCAGCTTAGTGTCCGATCCTAACTATGGCTACACCTTC.

This chain connects TRBV9 to TRBJ1-3; 8 bases match TRBD1. CDR3 length equals 15 residues. Germline CDR1 reads SGDLS; CDR2 reads YYNGEE. V was clipped by 2 bases and J by 0 bases; unmatched bases: 1. CDR3 nucleotide sequence: TGTGCCAGCAGCGTCGGGACAGGCTCTGGAAACACCATATATTTT. Residues: CASSVGTGSGNTIYF.

The count of this clone is one. The chain recombines TRBV6-1 with TRBJ2-1; 9 nucleotides match TRBD2. The CDR3 totals 16 residues. Germline CDR1 is MNHNS and CDR2 is SASEGT. V trimming: 2 bases; J trimming: 7 bases; junction bases outside the gene matches: 9. The CDR3 nucleotides are TGTGCCAGCAGTGAAATCGGCGGGAGGGCGGGGAATGAGCAGTTCTTC. This encodes CASSEIGGRAGNEQFF.

The rearrangement uses TRBV27 and TRBJ2-1; D is perhaps TRBD1 (5 bases). This CDR3 has 12 amino acids. V dropped 9 bases and J dropped 6 bases, with 12 bases sitting between them. The germline gives CDR1 MNHEY, CDR2 SMNVEV (reference sequence). The CDR3 DNA reads as TGTGCCAGGACAGCGACTCCCAATGAGCAGTTCTTC. Its protein product is CARTATPNEQFF.

The CDR3 spells CASRRTSDSYNEQFF. The CDR3 bases are TGTGCCAGCAGGCGGACGTCTGACTCCTACAATGAGCAGTTCTTC. This chain links TRBV11-2 with TRBJ2-1; D gene unclear. V was cut by 6 bases and J by 0 bases, with 12 bases left in between. The CDR3 loop spans 15 amino acids. Per the germline V gene, CDR1 is SGHAT and CDR2 is FQNNGV.

The gene calls are TRBV11-2 and TRBJ2-5, with D possibly being TRBD2 (5 bases). CDR3 length: 14 residues. Trimming took 5 bases from V and 1 from J, leaving 11 bases between them. The germline gives CDR1 SGHAT, CDR2 FQNNGV. The CDR3 DNA reads TGTGCCAGCAGCCCCCGACTAACCCAAGAGACCCAGTACTTC. Amino acid sequence: CASSPRLTQETQYF. Complete variable domain (other parts from reference TRBV11-2 and TRBJ2-5): EAGVAQSPRYKIIEKRQSVAFWCNPISGHATLYWYQQILGQGPKLLIQFQNNGVVDDSQLPKDRFSAERLKGVDSTLKIQPAKLEDSAVYLCASSPRLTQETQYFGPGTRLLVL.

CDR3 residues: CASSLGGAGNTIYF. The CDR3 DNA is TGTGCCAGCAGCTTAGGGGGCGCGGGAAACACCATATATTTT. The V call is TRBV7-2, the J call TRBJ1-3, with D tentatively TRBD1 (5 bases). V lost 1 base and J lost 4, with 8 bases in between. Germline V gene data show CDR1 as SGHTA and CDR2 as FQGNSA. The CDR3 sequence is 14 residues long.

This clone was seen more than once but under ten times. This chain uses TRBV29-1 with TRBJ1-1; TRBD1 might be the D (5 bases). CDR3 size: 12 residues. V dropped 3 bases and J dropped 1 base, with 6 bases sitting between them. Germline loops: CDR1 SQVTM, CDR2 ANQGSEA. CDR3 in amino acids: CSVDRENTEAFF. Written as DNA, the CDR3 is TGCAGCGTTGACAGGGAGAACACTGAAGCTTTCTTT. The complete variable domain, with remaining parts taken from reference TRBV29-1 and TRBJ1-1, reads SAVISQKPSRDICQRGTSLTIQCQVDSQVTMMFWYRQQPGQSLTLIATANQGSEATYESGFVIDKFPISRPNLTFSTLTVSNMSPEDSSIYLCSVDRENTEAFFGQGTRLTVV.

The chain employs TRBV11-2 and TRBJ2-1; TRBD2 is a possible D gene (6 bases). CDR1 and CDR2 (germline): SGHAT, FQNNGV. The V gene lost 5 bases and the J gene lost 7 bases, with 15 bases spanning the gap. The length of the CDR3 is 14 residues. CDR3 protein: CASSTRLETNEQFF. As DNA, the CDR3 is TGTGCCAGCAGCACAAGACTAGAAACGAATGAGCAGTTCTTC.

The gene calls are TRBV20-1 and TRBJ2-3; the D gene could be TRBD1 or TRBD2 (5 bases each). V was clipped by 5 bases and J by 5 bases, with 8 bases between them. Germline V CDR1 and CDR2: DFQATT, SNEGSKA (reference sequence). This CDR3 is 11 amino acids long. The CDR3 coding sequence is TGCAGTGCTGGGACCGGAGATACGCAGTATTTT. Protein product: CSAGTGDTQYF.

The genes are TRBV5-1 and TRBJ2-3, with 12 bases lining up with TRBD2. Germline V CDR1 and CDR2: SGHRS, YFSETQ. This CDR3 spans 17 amino acids. The V segment lost 4 bases and the J segment 4 bases; nucleotides outside the gene matches: 10. Written as DNA, the CDR3 is TGCGCCAGCAGCAGGGGGGAGACTAGCGGGAGACCAGATACGCAGTATTTT. Amino acids: CASSRGETSGRPDTQYF.

The gene calls are TRBV6-4 and TRBJ1-6; 8 bases are shared with TRBD1. This CDR3 comprises 15 residues. Trimming cost V 6 bases and J 7 bases; bases outside gene matches: 8. Germline V gene lookup returns CDR1 MRHNA and CDR2 SNTAGT. The CDR3 DNA is TGTGCCAGCAGCATCGGACAGGGAAGGAATTCACCCCTCCACTTT. Translated, it gives CASSIGQGRNSPLHF.

This sequence joins TRBV28 and TRBJ2-7; maybe TRBD1 (5 bases). The V end lost 7 bases, the J end lost 0 bases, and 16 bases lay between the germline ends. This CDR3 region has 15 residues. Per the germline V gene, CDR1 is MDHEN and CDR2 is SYDVKM. The DNA of the CDR3 is TGTGCCAGCACTAAAGGGGTCCTCGGCTCCTACGAGCAGTACTTC. Translation gives CASTKGVLGSYEQYF.

Here the CDR3 reads CASGVVLNTEAFF. The DNA of the CDR3 is TGTGCCAGCGGTGTCGTGCTGAACACTGAAGCTTTCTTT. V usage is TRBV2 and J usage is TRBJ1-1; no definite D call. Trimming stripped 8 bases from V and 0 bases from J, with 10 bases between. In germline, CDR1 is SNHLY, CDR2 FYNNEI. This CDR3 spans 13 amino acids.

CDR3 in amino acids: CASRLGQVETQYF. The CDR3 DNA sequence: TGTGCCAGTAGACTGGGACAGGTCGAGACCCAGTACTTC. The chain uses TRBV19 and TRBJ2-5, with TRBD1 identical over 8 bases. This CDR3 is 13 amino acids long. Germline CDR1 is LNHDA and CDR2 is SQIVND (reference sequence). The V gene end was trimmed by 6 bases and the J gene end by 5 bases; junction bases not matched to a gene: 5.

The chain links TRBV5-1 to TRBJ2-2; D is ambiguous. This CDR3 comprises 14 residues. V lost 0 bases to trimming and J lost 6 bases, with 9 bases between them. Looked up from germline, CDR1 is SGHRS and CDR2 is YFSETQ. CDR3 nucleotides: TGCGCCAGCAGCTTGGACTCAGGTTCCGGGGAGCTGTTTTTT. It codes for CASSLDSGSGELFF.